A single sample is the source of the 27 T cell receptor beta chains below, sequenced in a study of shared clonotypes between healthy human individuals. Sequencing used immunoSEQ multiplex PCR; TCRdb keeps in-frame clones, though not all of them. The sample holds 2 million to 3 million clones, approximately 93% seen once. Sequencing was carried out using naive CD4+ T cells from PBMCs. The subset here: CD45RA+ positively selected. The receptor set was obtained from a man between 18 and 29 years old in good health. Some clones in this sample may be carry-over from other donors' samples.

The chain uses TRBV28 and TRBJ2-7; either TRBD1 or TRBD2 may fit D (5 bases each). The CDR3 loop spans 15 amino acids. Per the germline V gene, CDR1 is MDHEN and CDR2 is SYDVKM. V shed 8 bases and J shed 5 bases, with 22 bases lying between them. Written as DNA, the CDR3 is TGTGCCAGCTCCCCCGGGTGGGGACGGGATGACGAGCAGTACTTC. Its translation: CASSPGWGRDDEQYF. The whole variable domain, filled in from reference TRBV28 and TRBJ2-7, reads DVKVTQSSRYLVKRTGEKVFLECVQDMDHENMFWYRQDPGLGLRLIYFSYDVKMKEKGDIPEGYSVSREKKERFSLILESASTNQTSMYLCASSPGWGRDDEQYFGPGTRLTVT.

The rearrangement links TRBV19 to TRBJ1-2; tentatively, D is TRBD1 (5 bases). The CDR3 has 14 residues. Trimming shortened V by 3 bases and J by 7 bases, and 15 bases separated the two germline ends. Germline V gives CDR1 LNHDA, CDR2 SQIVND (reference sequence). CDR3 in amino acids: CASSMGRARGGYTF. CDR3 sequence (DNA): TGTGCCAGTAGTATGGGCAGGGCCCGGGGTGGCTACACCTTC.

V and J are TRBV5-4 and TRBJ1-2; D unresolved. This CDR3 is 15 amino acids long. V shed 1 base and J shed 4 bases, with 14 bases lying between them. Germline values: CDR1 SGHNT, CDR2 YYREEE (reference sequence). CDR3 bases: TGTGCCAGCAGCTTGAGAGGGTCGGACTCCTATGGCTACACCTTC. Its translation is CASSLRGSDSYGYTF.

This chain connects TRBV6-5 to TRBJ2-7; D may correspond to TRBD1 or TRBD2 (5 bases each). The CDR3 has 16 residues. The germline V gene encodes CDR1 MNHEY and CDR2 SVGAGI. V was trimmed by 2 bases and J by 0 bases, leaving 14 bases between them. The CDR3 sequence is CASSYHGAGSSYEQYF. Written as DNA, the CDR3 is TGTGCCAGCAGTTACCACGGGGCAGGGAGCTCCTACGAGCAGTACTTC.

The DNA for the CDR3 is TGTGCCTGGAGTGACACTCCTGCTGGAAACACCATATATTTT. Translation gives CAWSDTPAGNTIYF. V and J are TRBV30 and TRBJ1-3; unclear D gene. Germline assignment: CDR1 GTSNPN and CDR2 SVGIG (reference sequence). With 1 base removed from V and 2 bases from J, the gap between germline ends came to 9 bases. The CDR3 has 14 amino acids.

V gene TRBV15 combines with J gene TRBJ1-1, with a tentative D call TRBD1 (6 bases). CDR1 and CDR2 (germline): LNHNV, YYDKDF (reference sequence). V lost 5 bases and J 4 bases, leaving 17 bases between the germline ends. The CDR3 consists of 15 residues. The CDR3 is CATSRQQGSSTEAFF. In nucleotides, the CDR3 is TGTGCCACCAGCCGACAACAGGGTAGCAGCACTGAAGCTTTCTTT.

Comment on this clone: Other DNA sequences in the sample encode the same CDR3. This chain connects TRBV9 to TRBJ1-2; TRBD1 matches at 8 bases. The CDR3 totals 14 residues. Germline values: CDR1 SGDLS, CDR2 YYNGEE. J was trimmed by 3 bases and V by 1 base; bases with no gene match: 2. In DNA, the CDR3 is TGTGCCAGCAGCGTACCAGGGGGCTACTATGGCTACACCTTC. This codes for CASSVPGGYYGYTF.

The J gene is TRBJ1-1, the V gene TRBV10-3, with TRBD1 as a possible D gene (5 bases). V was pared by 8 bases and J by 0 bases, with 13 bases between. In germline, CDR1 is ENHRY, CDR2 SYGVKD. This CDR3 comprises 14 residues. The CDR3 loop reads CAIQGSGMNTEAFF. Written as DNA, the CDR3 is TGTGCCATCCAGGGTTCAGGCATGAACACTGAAGCTTTCTTT.

The genes are TRBV28 and TRBJ1-2, with 10 bases identical to TRBD1. The CDR3 totals 15 residues. Germline V lookup: CDR1 MDHEN, CDR2 SYDVKM. With V trimmed by 6 bases and J by 8 bases, 12 bases remained unmatched. As DNA, the CDR3 is TGTGCCAGCAGACACCTTGACAGGGGGCGGGAAGGCTACACCTTC. Translating it yields CASRHLDRGREGYTF.

Worth noting for this clone: Other DNA sequences in the same sample also yield this CDR3. The V and J genes are TRBV25-1 and TRBJ2-2; D may be TRBD1 or TRBD2 (6 bases each). The CDR3 length is 14 residues. The germline CDR1 and CDR2 sequences are MGHDK and SYGVNS. Trimming shortened V by 4 bases and J by 4 bases, and 10 bases separated the two germline ends. CDR3 sequence (DNA): TGTGCCAGCAGTGGACTAGGGGGCACCGGGGAGCTGTTTTTT. The encoded protein is CASSGLGGTGELFF.

The chain carries TRBV5-1 and TRBJ2-6; D not certain. V was shortened by 4 bases and J by 0 bases, with 8 bases between the two germline ends. The CDR3 covers 15 residues. CDR1 and CDR2 from the germline V gene are SGHRS and YFSETQ. DNA of the CDR3: TGCGCCAGCAGCACGGGCACCTCTGGGGCCAACGTCCTGACTTTC. Protein sequence: CASSTGTSGANVLTF.

CDR3 in amino acids: CASSQTGGSSGNTIYF. CDR3 coding DNA: TGCGCCAGCAGCCAAACCGGGGGTTCCTCTGGAAACACCATATATTTT. The chain joins TRBV4-1 to TRBJ1-3, with TRBD1 as a possible D gene (5 bases). CDR3 length equals 16 residues. Trimming took off 2 bases at V and 0 bases at J, with 11 bases between the two ends. Germline assignment: CDR1 MGHRA and CDR2 YSYEKL.

Worth noting for this clone: This specimen includes other DNA sequences encoding the same CDR3. The CDR3 loop is CASSIEVAGGYNEQFF. CDR3 DNA: TGTGCCAGTAGTATAGAAGTGGCGGGAGGCTACAATGAGCAGTTCTTC. The rearrangement joins TRBV19 to TRBJ2-1; the match to TRBD2 covers 8 bases. The CDR3 consists of 16 residues. V shed 0 bases, J shed 3 bases, and the junction held 4 bases outside the gene matches. The germline V gene has CDR1 LNHDA and CDR2 SQIVND (reference sequence).

The rearrangement links TRBV27 to TRBJ1-5; 7 nucleotides agree with TRBD1. The germline gives CDR1 MNHEY, CDR2 SMNVEV (reference sequence). This CDR3 contains 18 residues. The trim removed 1 base at V and 0 bases at J, leaving 9 bases unmatched. DNA for the CDR3: TGTGCCAGCAGTTTATGGGGGACAGCCGATTATAGCAATCAGCCCCAGCATTTT. Its translation is CASSLWGTADYSNQPQHF.

The rearrangement uses TRBV29-1 and TRBJ2-3, with D tentatively TRBD2 (5 bases). Looked up from germline, CDR1 is SQVTM and CDR2 is ANQGSEA. CDR3 length: 17 amino acids. With 2 bases removed from V and 1 base from J, the gap between germline ends came to 19 bases. This CDR3 is CSVEPRPSRGRTDTQYF. CDR3 coding DNA: TGCAGCGTTGAACCTAGGCCGTCTAGAGGGCGCACAGATACGCAGTATTTT.

The chain links TRBV7-9 to TRBJ2-7; 9 bases fit TRBD1. Trimming at V came to 3 bases and at J to 6 bases, leaving 12 bases not matched to a gene. The CDR3 contains 16 residues. Germline V gives CDR1 SEHNR, CDR2 FQNEAQ (reference sequence). The CDR3 loop reads CASSFPSGTGISEQYF. CDR3 nucleotides: TGTGCCAGCAGCTTTCCATCCGGGACAGGGATATCCGAGCAGTACTTC.

J is TRBJ2-3 and V is TRBV29-1; possible D gene TRBD1, 6 bases. CDR1 is SQVTM and CDR2 is ANQGSEA in the germline V gene. The CDR3 runs 12 residues. Trimming took 3 bases from V and 6 from J, leaving 10 bases between them. CDR3 coding DNA: TGCAGCGTTGATAAGGGGGTTGATACGCAGTATTTT. Encoded protein: CSVDKGVDTQYF.

As concerns this clone: Distinct nucleotide sequences in the sample also encode this CDR3. The chain recombines TRBV7-2 with TRBJ2-3; TRBD1 matches 8 bases. This CDR3 is 14 amino acids long. Germline CDR1 reads SGHTA; CDR2 reads FQGNSA. Trimming took 4 bases from V and 4 from J; bases not matched to a gene: 4. The CDR3 spells CASSSQGGPDTQYF. The CDR3 nucleotides are TGTGCCAGCAGCTCACAGGGGGGACCAGATACGCAGTATTTT.

CDR3 DNA sequence: TGCGCCAGCAGCCCGGGGGGGTTCTATGGCTACACCTTC. Its translation: CASSPGGFYGYTF. The chain recombines TRBV4-3 with TRBJ1-2, with a weak D call TRBD1 (5 bases). Germline CDR1 LGHNA, CDR2 YSLEER. Trimming removed 4 bases at V and 4 bases at J, with 10 bases between. The CDR3 contains 13 residues.

The V call is TRBV6-6, the J call TRBJ1-4; D is possibly TRBD1 (6 bases). Between the trimmed V and J ends, which lost 2 bases and 0 bases, there was a span of 7 bases. CDR3 length: 15 amino acids. Germline CDR1 MNHNY, CDR2 SVGAGI (reference sequence). CDR3 loop: CASSYRTATNEKLFF. The CDR3 DNA reads as TGTGCCAGCAGTTACCGGACAGCAACTAATGAAAAACTGTTTTTT.

The V and J genes are TRBV7-9 and TRBJ2-5; unclear D gene. The germline V and J ends were trimmed by 5 bases and 7 bases, with 20 bases remaining between them. Germline V gives CDR1 SEHNR, CDR2 FQNEAQ (reference sequence). The CDR3 is made up of 15 amino acids. The CDR3 spells CASSNKGRPEGTQYF. In nucleotides, the CDR3 is TGTGCCAGCAGCAACAAGGGCCGGCCAGAAGGGACCCAGTACTTC.

J is TRBJ1-1 and V is TRBV4-2; no definite D call. Trimming pared 0 bases from V and 7 bases from J, leaving 15 bases between. Germline V CDR1 and CDR2: LGHNA, YNFKEQ. CDR3 length equals 15 residues. This CDR3 reads CASSQEAFRRHEAFF. CDR3 in DNA: TGTGCCAGCAGCCAAGAGGCTTTTAGGCGCCATGAAGCTTTCTTT.

This rearrangement joins TRBV19 to TRBJ1-4; 8 positions match TRBD1. The V gene end was trimmed by 5 bases and the J gene end by 9 bases; junction bases not matched to a gene: 5. This CDR3 is built from 13 residues. Germline V CDR1 and CDR2: LNHDA, SQIVND (reference sequence). Here the CDR3 DNA reads TGTGCCAGTAGTTCCCGGGACAGGCAAAAACTGTTTTTT. Translated, it gives CASSSRDRQKLFF.

The V call is TRBV19, the J call TRBJ2-1, with D perhaps matching TRBD1 (6 bases). The V gene's germline CDR1 is LNHDA and CDR2 SQIVND (reference sequence). Trimming cost V 4 bases and J 6 bases, with 13 bases left between them. This CDR3 spans 14 amino acids. The CDR3 sequence is CASSKGDTSNEQFF. CDR3 in DNA: TGTGCCAGTAGTAAGGGGGACACCAGCAATGAGCAGTTCTTC.

This chain joins TRBV9 and TRBJ2-4, with TRBD1 matching over 8 bases. This CDR3 has 17 residues. Germline-derived CDR1 and CDR2 are SGDLS and YYNGEE. J gave up 0 bases and V 0 bases, and 5 bases lay outside the gene matches. The CDR3 reads CASSVGGQVTAKNIQYF. The CDR3 region has the DNA TGTGCCAGCAGCGTAGGGGGACAGGTCACAGCCAAAAACATTCAGTACTTC.

This chain joins TRBV6-6 and TRBJ2-3; D is uncertain. The CDR3 has 16 amino acids. Looked up from germline, CDR1 is MNHNY and CDR2 is SVGAGI (reference sequence). V was pared by 5 bases and J by 2 bases, with 17 bases between. The CDR3 protein is CASSILSGPYTDTQYF. The CDR3 nucleotides read TGTGCCAGCAGTATCCTGTCCGGGCCCTACACAGATACGCAGTATTTT.

This chain uses TRBV5-4 with TRBJ2-7; tentatively, D is TRBD1 (6 bases). The CDR3 sequence is 14 residues long. The germline V gene has CDR1 SGHNT and CDR2 YYREEE (reference sequence). V lost 2 bases and J 1 base, leaving 10 bases between the germline ends. In nucleotides, the CDR3 is TGTGCCAGCAGCTTATGGACAGATTCCTACGAGCAGTACTTC. Translated: CASSLWTDSYEQYF.